This section outlines one T cell receptor beta chain sequence together with its context. V lost 5 bases, J lost 3 bases, and 3 bases stayed unmatched. The CDR3 contains 14 residues. Germline CDR1 reads MNHEY; CDR2 reads SVGEGT. This entry belongs to a study of blood T cell repertoires in COVID-19. Measured with immunoSEQ multiplex PCR; TCRdb has only the in-frame clones, and not every one. The table lists 99,000 or so clones, roughly 82% of them singletons, with about 4.8% in the top ten. The sequence was obtained from a man between 60 and 75 years old with acute or convalescent COVID-19. The chain combines TRBV6-2 or TRBV6-3 with TRBJ2-5; 10 bases match TRBD2. Sequencing was carried out using peripheral blood. CDR3 in DNA: TGTGCCAGCAGTCAGCGGGAGGGCAAAGAGACCCAGTACTTC. Translated: CASSQREGKETQYF.